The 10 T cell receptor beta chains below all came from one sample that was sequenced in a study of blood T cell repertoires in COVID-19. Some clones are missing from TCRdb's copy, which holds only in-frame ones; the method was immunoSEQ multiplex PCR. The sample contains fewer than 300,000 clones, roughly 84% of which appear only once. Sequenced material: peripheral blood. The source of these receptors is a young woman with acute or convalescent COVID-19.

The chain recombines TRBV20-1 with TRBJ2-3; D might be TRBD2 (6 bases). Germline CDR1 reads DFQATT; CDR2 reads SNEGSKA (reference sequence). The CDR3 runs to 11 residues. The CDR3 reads CSGTFTDTQYF. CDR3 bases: TGCAGCGGGACTTTCACAGATACGCAGTATTTT.

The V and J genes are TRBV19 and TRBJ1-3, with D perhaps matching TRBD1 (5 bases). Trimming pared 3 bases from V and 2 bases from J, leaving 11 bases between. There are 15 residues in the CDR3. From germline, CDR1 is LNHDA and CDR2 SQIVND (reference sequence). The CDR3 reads CASSMSVGPGNTIYF. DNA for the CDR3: TGTGCCAGTAGTATGTCAGTGGGGCCTGGAAACACCATATATTTT.

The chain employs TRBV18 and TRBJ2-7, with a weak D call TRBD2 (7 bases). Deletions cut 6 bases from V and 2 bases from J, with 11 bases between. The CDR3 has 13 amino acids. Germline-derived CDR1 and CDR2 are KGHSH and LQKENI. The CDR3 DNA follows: TGTGCCAGCTCGGGGAGGGACACCTACGAGCAGTACTTC. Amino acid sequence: CASSGRDTYEQYF.

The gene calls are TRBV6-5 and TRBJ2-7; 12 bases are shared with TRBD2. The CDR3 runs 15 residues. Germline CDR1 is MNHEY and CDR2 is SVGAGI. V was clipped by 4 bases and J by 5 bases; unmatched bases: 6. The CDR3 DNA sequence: TGTGCCAGCAGTTCTCCTAGCGGGAGGGCCGACGAGCAGTACTTC. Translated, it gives CASSSPSGRADEQYF.

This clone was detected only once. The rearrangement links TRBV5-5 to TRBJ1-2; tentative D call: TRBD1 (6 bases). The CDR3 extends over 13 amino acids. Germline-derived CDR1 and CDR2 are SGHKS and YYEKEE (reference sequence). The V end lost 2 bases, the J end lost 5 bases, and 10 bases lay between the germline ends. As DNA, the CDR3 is TGTGCCAGCAGCTTCCCGGACAGTTATGGCTACACCTTC. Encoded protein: CASSFPDSYGYTF. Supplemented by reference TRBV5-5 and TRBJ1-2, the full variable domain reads DAGVTQSPTHLIKTRGQQVTLRCSPISGHKSVSWYQQVLGQGPQFIFQYYEKEERGRGNFPDRFSARQFPNYSSELNVNALLLGDSALYLCASSFPDSYGYTFGSGTRLTVV.

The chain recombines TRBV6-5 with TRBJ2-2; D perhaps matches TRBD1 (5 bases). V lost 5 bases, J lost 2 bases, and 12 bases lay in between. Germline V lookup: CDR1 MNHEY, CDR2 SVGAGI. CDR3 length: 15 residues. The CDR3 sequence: CASSPRQTNTGELFF. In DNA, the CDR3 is TGTGCCAGCAGTCCGCGACAGACAAACACCGGGGAGCTGTTTTTT.

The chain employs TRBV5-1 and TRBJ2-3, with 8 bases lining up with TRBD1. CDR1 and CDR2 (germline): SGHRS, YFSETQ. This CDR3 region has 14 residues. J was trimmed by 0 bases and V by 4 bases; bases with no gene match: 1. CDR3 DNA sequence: TGCGCCAGCAGCCGGACAGGGAGCACAGATACGCAGTATTTT. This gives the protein CASSRTGSTDTQYF.

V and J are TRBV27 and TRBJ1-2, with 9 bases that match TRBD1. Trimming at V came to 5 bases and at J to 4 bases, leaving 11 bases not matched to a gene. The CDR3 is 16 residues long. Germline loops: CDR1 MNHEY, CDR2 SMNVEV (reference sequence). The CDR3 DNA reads TGTGCCAGCAGTCCGGGGACAGGGAGGTTCATCTATGGCTACACCTTC. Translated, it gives CASSPGTGRFIYGYTF.

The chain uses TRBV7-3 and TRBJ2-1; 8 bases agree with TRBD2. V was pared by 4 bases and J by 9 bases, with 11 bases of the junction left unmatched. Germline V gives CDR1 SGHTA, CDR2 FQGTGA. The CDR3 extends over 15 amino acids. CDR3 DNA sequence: TGTGCCAGCAGCTCCCGCCCGACTAGCGCCGCTGAGCAGTTCTTC. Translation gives CASSSRPTSAAEQFF.

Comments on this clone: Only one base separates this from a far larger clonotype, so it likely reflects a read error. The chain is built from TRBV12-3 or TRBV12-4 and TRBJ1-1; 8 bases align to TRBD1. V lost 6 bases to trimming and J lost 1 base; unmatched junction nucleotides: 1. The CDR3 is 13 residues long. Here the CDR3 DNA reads TGTGCCAGCAGCGGACAGGGGAACACTGAAGCTTTCTTT. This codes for CASSGQGNTEAFF.